The present T cell receptor beta chain was sequenced within a study of shared clonotypes between healthy human individuals. This table comes from immunoSEQ multiplex PCR, and its TCRdb copy is limited to in-frame clones, with some not included. The data contain 800,000 to 1,200,000 clones, about 84% of them seen just once; the ten biggest clones take up 0.4% to 0.55%. Points on this clone: Its antigen is still unknown.

Study-level results: Sorted-subset sequencing was shown by rarefaction to be incomplete despite large depth. Sampling involved blood alone; tissue repertoires likely differ. The study found roughly 5% of naive CD4 clonotypes shared across a few donors.

A split of CD4+ cells into CD45RA+ naive and CD45RA-negative memory subsets was performed. The specimen sequenced was memory CD4+ T cells from PBMCs. Sample subset: CD45RA-negative fraction. The receptor comes from a man between 18 and 29 years old in good health. Some clones in this sample may be carry-over from other donors' samples.

CDR3 in DNA: TGTGCCAGCAGTAACAGGGATGGCTACACCTTC. It is translated as CASSNRDGYTF. This sequence joins TRBV2 and TRBJ1-2, with D tentatively TRBD1 (6 bases). Germline values: CDR1 SNHLY, CDR2 FYNNEI. The CDR3 consists of 11 residues. V lost 5 bases to trimming and J lost 6 bases, with 7 bases between them.